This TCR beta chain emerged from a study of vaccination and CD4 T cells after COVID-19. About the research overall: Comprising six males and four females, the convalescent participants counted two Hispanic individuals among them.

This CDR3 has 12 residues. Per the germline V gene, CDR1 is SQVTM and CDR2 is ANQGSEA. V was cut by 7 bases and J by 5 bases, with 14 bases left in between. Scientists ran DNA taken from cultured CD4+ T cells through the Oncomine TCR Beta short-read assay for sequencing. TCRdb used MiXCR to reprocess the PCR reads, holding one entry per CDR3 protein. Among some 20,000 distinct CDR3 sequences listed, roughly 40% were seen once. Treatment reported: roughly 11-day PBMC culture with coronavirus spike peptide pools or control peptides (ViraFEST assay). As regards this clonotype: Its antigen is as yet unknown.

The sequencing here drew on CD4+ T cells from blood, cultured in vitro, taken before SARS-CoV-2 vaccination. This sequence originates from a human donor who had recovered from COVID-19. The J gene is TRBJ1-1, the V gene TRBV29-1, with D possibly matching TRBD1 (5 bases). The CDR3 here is CSAERGGTEAFF. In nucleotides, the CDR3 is TGCAGCGCCGAACGGGGGGGGACTGAAGCTTTCTTT.